This T cell receptor beta chain was obtained from a study of T cell responses to AZD1222 COVID-19 vaccine. Looked up from germline, CDR1 is SGHTA and CDR2 is FQGNSA. The CDR3 length is 13 residues. Trimming removed 1 base at V and 8 bases at J, with 11 bases between. Sequencing was performed with immunoSEQ multiplex PCR; in TCRdb, only in-frame clones are kept and a portion is missing. The data contain about 110,000 clones, roughly 90% of them singletons. The TCR was taken from an adult who received the AZD1222 COVID-19 vaccine. The chain couples TRBV7-2 to TRBJ1-1, with no clear D. This material consisted of peripheral blood, taken 28 days after the second AZD1222 dose. This chain's CDR3 is CASSLEIVGEAFF. DNA for the CDR3: TGTGCCAGCAGCTTAGAAATCGTCGGGGAAGCTTTCTTT.